A single sample gave rise to the 10 T cell receptor beta chains below, sequenced in a study of blood T cell repertoires in COVID-19. Generated by immunoSEQ multiplex PCR, the TCRdb table keeps only in-frame clones and is missing some. The sample contains over 250,000 clones, roughly 90% of which appear only once. The sample taken for sequencing was peripheral blood. These receptors were taken from a woman in her sixties or seventies with COVID-19, enrolled during active disease.

Remarks on this clone: The germline gene is not matched at one end of the junction; a read error may be the cause. The gene calls are TRBV5-1 and TRBJ2-7; 7 nucleotides agree with TRBD2. CDR3 length equals 14 residues. Germline V gene lookup returns CDR1 SGHRS and CDR2 YFSETQ. CDR3 protein: CASGLRDYPYEQYF. CDR3 coding DNA: TGCGCCAGCGGCTTGAGGGACTACCCCTACGAGCAGTACTTC.

The V gene is TRBV7-9, the J gene TRBJ2-7; 14 nucleotides align to TRBD2. This CDR3 has 18 amino acids. J was trimmed by 4 bases and V by 5 bases; bases with no gene match: 13. Per the germline V gene, CDR1 is SEHNR and CDR2 is FQNEAQ (reference sequence). CDR3: CASSRGTSGGPWKYEQYF. The CDR3 coding sequence is TGTGCCAGCAGCCGAGGGACTAGCGGGGGCCCGTGGAAATACGAGCAGTACTTC.

This chain uses TRBV9 with TRBJ2-7, with TRBD1 matching over 11 bases. The CDR3 is 15 amino acids. CDR1 is SGDLS and CDR2 is YYNGEE in the germline V gene. After removal of 3 bases from V and 4 bases from J, the junction contained 6 bases not matched to a gene. CDR3 loop: CASSERTGGAYEQYF. DNA for the CDR3: TGTGCCAGCAGCGAGAGGACAGGGGGCGCGTACGAGCAGTACTTC.

The V gene is TRBV6-5, the J gene TRBJ2-7; D is possibly TRBD1 (6 bases). Trimming pared 6 bases from V and 3 bases from J, leaving 15 bases between. The CDR3 runs to 14 residues. From germline, CDR1 is MNHEY and CDR2 SVGAGI. CDR3 protein: CASRRTGQFYEQYF. The CDR3, as DNA: TGTGCCAGCAGGAGAACGGGACAATTCTACGAGCAGTACTTC.

This chain connects TRBV20-1 to TRBJ1-2; 7 nucleotides line up with TRBD1. This CDR3 contains 11 residues. Germline V CDR1 and CDR2: DFQATT, SNEGSKA (reference sequence). With 8 bases clipped from V and 6 bases from J, the junction kept 6 bases outside the gene matches. The CDR3 region has the DNA TGCAGTCATCAGGGGGGCCATGGCTACACCTTC. Its translation is CSHQGGHGYTF.

The rearrangement uses TRBV5-6 and TRBJ1-1; a possible D gene is TRBD1 (5 bases). Germline assignment: CDR1 SGHDT and CDR2 YYEEEE. The V gene lost 3 bases and the J gene lost 8 bases, with 14 bases spanning the gap. The CDR3 totals 13 residues. The CDR3 DNA is TGTGCCAGCAGCTCGCCCTTCGGGGGGGAAGCTTTCTTT. Translation gives CASSSPFGGEAFF.

The chain combines TRBV6-5 with TRBJ1-2, with 8 bases identical to TRBD1. The CDR3 consists of 14 residues. J lost 8 bases, V lost 2 bases, and 7 bases had no gene match. Germline CDR1 reads MNHEY; CDR2 reads SVGAGI. CDR3 protein: CASSYVDRGGGYTF. The CDR3 DNA reads TGTGCCAGCAGTTACGTCGACAGGGGAGGGGGCTACACCTTC.

V usage is TRBV6-5 and J usage is TRBJ1-4; D may be TRBD1 (6 bases). The V end lost 5 bases, the J end lost 7 bases, and 17 bases lay between the germline ends. The germline gives CDR1 MNHEY, CDR2 SVGAGI. The CDR3 is made up of 15 amino acids. Written as DNA, the CDR3 is TGTGCCAGCAGTAGGGTAACAGGGACGGGTGAAAAACTGTTTTTT. Its protein product is CASSRVTGTGEKLFF.

This clone was counted a few times. The rearrangement links TRBV7-2 to TRBJ2-7; D unclear. Deletions cut 0 bases from V and 3 bases from J, with 6 bases between. In germline, CDR1 is SGHTA, CDR2 FQGNSA. The CDR3 runs to 13 residues. The CDR3, as DNA: TGTGCCAGCAGCTTAGCGCTAAGCTACGAGCAGTACTTC. It is translated as CASSLALSYEQYF.

The DNA of the CDR3 is TGTGCCTGGAACGGACAGGGAGGTAATTCACCCCTCCACTTT. Translation: CAWNGQGGNSPLHF. This rearrangement joins TRBV30 to TRBJ1-6; the match to TRBD1 covers 8 bases. Trimming took 4 bases from V and 6 from J; bases not matched to a gene: 5. CDR1 and CDR2 from the germline V gene are GTSNPN and SVGIG (reference sequence). This CDR3 comprises 14 residues.